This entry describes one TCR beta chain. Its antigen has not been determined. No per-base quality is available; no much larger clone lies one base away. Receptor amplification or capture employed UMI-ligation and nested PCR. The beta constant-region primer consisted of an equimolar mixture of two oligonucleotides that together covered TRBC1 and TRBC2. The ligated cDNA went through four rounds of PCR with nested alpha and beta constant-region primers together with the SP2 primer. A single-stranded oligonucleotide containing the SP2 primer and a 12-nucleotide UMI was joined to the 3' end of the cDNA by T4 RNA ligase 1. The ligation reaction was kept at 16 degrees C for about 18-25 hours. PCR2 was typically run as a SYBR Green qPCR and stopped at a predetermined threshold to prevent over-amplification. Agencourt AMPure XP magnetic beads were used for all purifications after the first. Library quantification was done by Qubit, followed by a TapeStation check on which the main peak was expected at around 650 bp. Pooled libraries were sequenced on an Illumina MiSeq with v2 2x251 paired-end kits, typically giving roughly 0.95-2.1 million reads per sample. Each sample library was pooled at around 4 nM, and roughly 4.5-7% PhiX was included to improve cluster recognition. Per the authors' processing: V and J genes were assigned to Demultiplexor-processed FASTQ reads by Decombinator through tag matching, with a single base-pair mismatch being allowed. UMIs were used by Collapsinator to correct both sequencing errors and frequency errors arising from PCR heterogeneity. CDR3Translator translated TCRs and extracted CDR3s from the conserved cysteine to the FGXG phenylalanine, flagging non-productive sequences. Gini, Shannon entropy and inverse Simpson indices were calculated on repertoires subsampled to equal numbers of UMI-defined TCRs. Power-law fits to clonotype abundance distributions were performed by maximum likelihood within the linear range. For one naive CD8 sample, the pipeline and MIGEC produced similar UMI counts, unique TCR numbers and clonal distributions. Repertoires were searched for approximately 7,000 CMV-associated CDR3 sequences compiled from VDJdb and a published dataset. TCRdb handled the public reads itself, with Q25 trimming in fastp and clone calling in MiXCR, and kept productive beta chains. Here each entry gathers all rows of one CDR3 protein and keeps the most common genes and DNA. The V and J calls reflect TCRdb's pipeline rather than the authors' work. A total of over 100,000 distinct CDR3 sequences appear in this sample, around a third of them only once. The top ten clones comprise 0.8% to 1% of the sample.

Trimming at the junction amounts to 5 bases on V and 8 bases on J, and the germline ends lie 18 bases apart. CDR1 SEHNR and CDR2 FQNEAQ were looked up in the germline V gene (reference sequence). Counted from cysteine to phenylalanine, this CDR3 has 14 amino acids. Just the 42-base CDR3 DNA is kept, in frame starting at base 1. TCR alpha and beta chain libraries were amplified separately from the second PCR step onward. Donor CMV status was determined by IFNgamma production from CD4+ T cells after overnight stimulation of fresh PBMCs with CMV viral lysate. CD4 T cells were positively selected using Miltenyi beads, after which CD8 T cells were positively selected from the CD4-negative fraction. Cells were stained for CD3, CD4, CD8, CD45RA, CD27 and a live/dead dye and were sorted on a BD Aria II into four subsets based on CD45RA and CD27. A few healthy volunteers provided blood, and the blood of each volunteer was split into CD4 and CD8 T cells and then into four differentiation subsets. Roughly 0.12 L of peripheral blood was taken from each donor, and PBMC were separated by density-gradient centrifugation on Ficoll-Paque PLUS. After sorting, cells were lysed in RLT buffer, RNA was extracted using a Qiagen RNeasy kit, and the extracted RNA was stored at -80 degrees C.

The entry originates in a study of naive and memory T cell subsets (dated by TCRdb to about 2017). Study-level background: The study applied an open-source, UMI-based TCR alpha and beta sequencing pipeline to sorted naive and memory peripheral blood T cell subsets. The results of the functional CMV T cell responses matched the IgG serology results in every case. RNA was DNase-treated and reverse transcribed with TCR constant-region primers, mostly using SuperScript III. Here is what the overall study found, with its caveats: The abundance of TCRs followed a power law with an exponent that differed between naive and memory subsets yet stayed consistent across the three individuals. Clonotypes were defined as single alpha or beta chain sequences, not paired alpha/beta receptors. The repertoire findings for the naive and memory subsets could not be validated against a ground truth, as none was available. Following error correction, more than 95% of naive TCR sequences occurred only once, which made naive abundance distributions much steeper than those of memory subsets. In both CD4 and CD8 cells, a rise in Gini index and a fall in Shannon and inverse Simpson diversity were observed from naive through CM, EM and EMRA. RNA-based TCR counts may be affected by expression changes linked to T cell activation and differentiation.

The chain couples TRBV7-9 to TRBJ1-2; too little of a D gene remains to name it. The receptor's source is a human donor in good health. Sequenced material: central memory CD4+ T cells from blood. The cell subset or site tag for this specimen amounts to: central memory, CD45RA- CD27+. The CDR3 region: CASSPEGERPGYTF. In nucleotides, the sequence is TGTGCCAGCAGCCCCGAAGGCGAGCGGCCAGGCTACACCTTC.